The source of this TCR beta chain is a study of regulatory T cells in long-lasting Graves disease. Notes on the study in general: Persistent disease was associated with favored TRBV28 usage and with favored use of TRBJ1-2 and TRBJ2-5.

V was cut by 3 bases and J by 5 bases, with 23 bases left in between. Germline CDR1 GTSNPN, CDR2 SVGIG (reference sequence). The CDR3 contains 17 residues. Comment on this clonotype: Its antigen remains unknown.

Through Arm-PCR of CDR3 regions and iRepertoire HTBI primers, TCR beta libraries were built. TCRdb called the multiplex PCR reads again in MiXCR, with one record for every CDR3 protein. The table lists some 410,000 distinct CDR3 sequences, roughly 15% of them singletons. Time point in this sample: newly diagnosed GD, antithyroid drugs for less than 3 months. The authors made the TCR library using RNA they extracted from PBMCs. Investigators report Graves' disease was diagnosed under American Thyroid Association guidelines. Recruitment took place at an endocrinology department in Xi'an, China. This same sample was also part of a study on T cells in Graves' hyperthyroidism and ophthalmopathy. From that paper: When the TCR CDR3 underwent first-round RT-PCR, the HTBI primer set was used.

The receptor was derived from a woman in her thirties with Graves disease. The sample consisted of peripheral blood mononuclear cells (PBMCs), taken at new diagnosis, from a patient treated with antithyroid drugs. This chain joins TRBV30 and TRBJ2-1, with D perhaps matching TRBD1 or TRBD2 (5 bases each). DNA of the CDR3: TGTGCCTGGAGCCTCCGTCGCGGTGTTAGGGGAGACAATGAGCAGTTCTTC. It specifies CAWSLRRGVRGDNEQFF.